Below are 21 T cell receptor beta chains sequenced from a single sample in a study of blood T cell repertoires in COVID-19. Data came from immunoSEQ multiplex PCR; TCRdb stores just in-frame clones and leaves some out. Of about 150,000 clones listed, approximately 83% are singletons. The sequencing input was PBMCs or T cells enriched from blood (not recorded which). The receptor source for this set is a man between 65 and 79 years old who had been exposed to COVID-19.

The rearrangement uses TRBV7-8 and TRBJ1-2; D ambiguous. CDR3 length equals 14 residues. Germline V gene data show CDR1 as SGHVS and CDR2 as FQNEAQ. V lost 6 bases and J lost 6, with 17 bases in between. CDR3 nucleotide sequence: TGTGCCAGCAGTCAATCCGGGAGGAGGGATGGCTACACCTTC. It yields the protein CASSQSGRRDGYTF.

The gene calls are TRBV6-2 or TRBV6-3 and TRBJ1-5, with D uncertain. The CDR3 has 16 amino acids. Germline CDR1 and CDR2: MNHEY and SVGEGT. The V and J ends lost 7 bases and 2 bases respectively, with 18 bases between them. The CDR3 sequence is CASNPTYDIGNQPQHF. The CDR3 DNA reads as TGTGCCAGCAACCCCACCTACGACATTGGCAATCAGCCCCAGCATTTT.

This chain joins TRBV18 and TRBJ1-5; TRBD1 matches 8 bases. V lost 2 bases, J lost 2 bases, and 11 bases stayed unmatched. The length of the CDR3 is 18 residues. The V gene's germline CDR1 is KGHSH and CDR2 LQKENI. CDR3 amino acids: CASSPRGQGAHGNQPQHF. The CDR3, as DNA: TGTGCCAGCTCACCAAGGGGGCAGGGGGCTCATGGCAATCAGCCCCAGCATTTT.

This clone was seen just once. The V call is TRBV4-3, the J call TRBJ2-3; 10 nucleotides align to TRBD2. The CDR3 consists of 16 residues. The germline V gene encodes CDR1 LGHNA and CDR2 YSLEER. V lost 1 base to trimming and J lost 1 base; unmatched junction nucleotides: 2. CDR3: CASSQGLAGRTDTQYF. As DNA, the CDR3 is TGCGCCAGCAGCCAAGGACTAGCGGGTCGCACAGATACGCAGTATTTT.

The V gene is TRBV18, the J gene TRBJ2-1; TRBD2 might be the D (5 bases). Germline assignment: CDR1 KGHSH and CDR2 LQKENI. Trimming removed 0 bases from V and 8 bases from J, with 8 bases in between. The CDR3 extends over 13 amino acids. The CDR3 protein is CASSPPNGDEQFF. CDR3 bases: TGTGCCAGCTCACCACCAAACGGGGATGAGCAGTTCTTC.

This chain connects TRBV7-9 to TRBJ1-1, with TRBD1 as a possible D gene (5 bases). This CDR3 comprises 15 residues. V was pared by 6 bases and J by 4 bases, with 18 bases between. CDR1 SEHNR and CDR2 FQNEAQ come from the germline V gene (reference sequence). The DNA for the CDR3 is TGTGCCAGCAGGAGTTCCAGGGTTAGGGGCACTGAAGCTTTCTTT. This sequence encodes CASRSSRVRGTEAFF.

The chain recombines TRBV19 with TRBJ2-2; 10 positions match TRBD1. This CDR3 has 20 amino acids. The J segment lost 2 bases and the V segment lost 5 bases, leaving 17 bases of the junction unmatched. Germline V gene sequence: CDR1 LNHDA, CDR2 SQIVND (reference sequence). CDR3 DNA: TGTGCCAGTAGTTCCCGGGACAGGGGTTTAAGATTGACAAACACCGGGGAGCTGTTTTTT. Protein product: CASSSRDRGLRLTNTGELFF.

CDR3 sequence reads: CASSSLSGVTEITGELFF. For the CDR3, the DNA is TGTGCCAGCAGCTCCCTATCAGGGGTAACAGAGATTACCGGGGAGCTGTTTTTT. The chain is built from TRBV5-6 and TRBJ2-2; D possibly corresponds to TRBD1 (6 bases). The V end lost 3 bases, the J end lost 5 bases, and 23 bases lay between the germline ends. Germline V CDR1 and CDR2: SGHDT, YYEEEE. The CDR3 totals 18 residues.

The rearrangement uses TRBV27 and TRBJ1-1, with a possible D match to TRBD1 (6 bases). The length of the CDR3 is 13 residues. The ends were cut back, 6 bases at V and 0 bases at J, with 8 bases in the middle. CDR1 MNHEY and CDR2 SMNVEV come from the germline V gene (reference sequence). The CDR3 is CASSRGLNTEAFF. CDR3 DNA sequence: TGTGCCAGCAGCAGGGGTTTGAACACTGAAGCTTTCTTT.

The chain uses TRBV7-8 and TRBJ2-7; D ambiguous. CDR1 is SGHVS, CDR2 FQNEAQ, per germline. The CDR3 sequence is 15 residues long. V was shortened by 2 bases and J by 5 bases, with 16 bases between the two germline ends. CDR3 in DNA: TGTGCCAGCAGCTTATCGACACCCTATATGGACGAGCAGTACTTC. This encodes CASSLSTPYMDEQYF.

Written as DNA, the CDR3 is TGTGCCAGCAGCCCCAGTACTAGCGGCCCTTCCTACAATGAGCAGTTCTTC. It is translated as CASSPSTSGPSYNEQFF. The V call is TRBV3-1 (or the pseudogene TRBV3-2), the J call TRBJ2-1, with 8 bases aligning to TRBD2. The CDR3 is 17 amino acids. In germline, CDR1 is LGHDT, CDR2 YNNKEL (reference sequence). The trim removed 4 bases at V and 1 base at J, leaving 9 bases unmatched.

The V gene is TRBV6-5, the J gene TRBJ2-3; TRBD1 is a possible D gene (5 bases). Between the trimmed V and J ends, which lost 7 bases and 2 bases, there was a span of 10 bases. The length of the CDR3 is 13 residues. Looked up from germline, CDR1 is MNHEY and CDR2 is SVGAGI. The CDR3 nucleotides read TGTGCCAGCAAAATGACAGACACAGATACGCAGTATTTT. It specifies CASKMTDTDTQYF.

This clone has more than one count but fewer than ten. The rearrangement uses TRBV5-1 and TRBJ1-1; perhaps TRBD1 as D (6 bases). V lost 4 bases, J lost 3 bases, and 16 bases lay in between. This CDR3 contains 15 residues. CDR1 and CDR2 from the germline V gene are SGHRS and YFSETQ. The CDR3 is CASSIQGFRYTEAFF. CDR3 coding DNA: TGCGCCAGCAGCATTCAGGGGTTTAGGTACACTGAAGCTTTCTTT.

This chain joins TRBV5-1 and TRBJ2-1; D may be TRBD2 (5 bases). The CDR3 totals 13 residues. Trimming removed 4 bases from V and 5 bases from J, with 10 bases in between. The V gene's germline CDR1 is SGHRS and CDR2 YFSETQ. CDR3 in DNA: TGCGCCAGCAGCCTAGACGGGAACAATGAGCAGTTCTTC. Protein: CASSLDGNNEQFF.

The chain couples TRBV27 to TRBJ1-1; tentatively, D is TRBD1 (5 bases). Germline V gene lookup returns CDR1 MNHEY and CDR2 SMNVEV (reference sequence). This CDR3 spans 14 amino acids. Trimming left V 3 bases short and J 5 bases short, with 13 bases between. The CDR3 here is CASSFSQGSTEAFF. The CDR3 DNA sequence: TGTGCCAGCAGTTTTTCCCAGGGTTCGACTGAAGCTTTCTTT.

The genes are TRBV7-8 and TRBJ2-1, with 7 bases matching TRBD2. With 7 bases clipped from V and 2 bases from J, the junction kept 8 bases outside the gene matches. The CDR3 runs to 15 residues. Germline CDR1 and CDR2: SGHVS and FQNEAQ. CDR3 region: CASTFRLAPYNEQFF. DNA for the CDR3: TGTGCCAGCACCTTTCGACTAGCCCCCTACAATGAGCAGTTCTTC.

In regard to this clone: Within the sample, other DNA sequences also encode this same CDR3. The chain links TRBV9 to TRBJ2-2; tentative D call: TRBD2 (6 bases). In germline, CDR1 is SGDLS, CDR2 YYNGEE. The CDR3 is 15 amino acids. V was pared by 2 bases and J by 4 bases, with 12 bases between. The CDR3 protein is CASSVGGSGTGELFF. For the CDR3, the DNA is TGTGCCAGCAGCGTCGGGGGAAGCGGCACCGGGGAGCTGTTTTTT.

V gene TRBV28 combines with J gene TRBJ2-2; D remains unclear. V was cut by 3 bases and J by 0 bases, with 5 bases left in between. The CDR3 totals 14 residues. Germline V gene sequence: CDR1 MDHEN, CDR2 SYDVKM. CDR3 DNA sequence: TGTGCCAGCAGTTTCTACTCGAACACCGGGGAGCTGTTTTTT. It yields the protein CASSFYSNTGELFF.

The chain recombines TRBV19 with TRBJ1-5; 8 bases agree with TRBD1. The CDR3 has 16 residues. Germline CDR1 and CDR2: LNHDA and SQIVND (reference sequence). Germline trimming cut 3 bases from V and 5 bases from J; bases unmatched to any gene: 9. The chain's CDR3 is CASSILPRTGYQPQHF. The CDR3 region has the DNA TGTGCCAGTAGTATTCTGCCGCGGACAGGGTATCAGCCCCAGCATTTT.

This clone was picked up one time. The rearrangement uses TRBV9 and TRBJ1-1; D ambiguous. CDR1 SGDLS and CDR2 YYNGEE come from the germline V gene. The CDR3 spans 14 residues. With 0 bases removed from V and 7 bases from J, the gap between germline ends came to 13 bases. The CDR3 bases are TGTGCCAGCAGCGTAGGGGGAGAAAGTGGTGAAGCTTTCTTT. Encoded protein: CASSVGGESGEAFF.

The chain links TRBV6-5 to TRBJ2-5; 8 positions agree with TRBD1. From germline, CDR1 is MNHEY and CDR2 SVGAGI. Trimming at V came to 5 bases and at J to 2 bases, leaving 1 base not matched to a gene. The CDR3 extends over 13 amino acids. The CDR3 loop is CASSQGAQETQYF. CDR3 in DNA: TGTGCCAGCAGTCAGGGGGCTCAAGAGACCCAGTACTTC.